One TCR beta chain is described in this entry. In the source study's methods: Estimates of nucleated cell counts were drawn from the amplification of reference gene primers. Profiling relied on immunoSEQ multiplex PCR, and the TCRdb table lists in-frame clones only, not all of them. D and trimming were read from the DNA, whereas the V and J calls and clone size are those reported in that table. The sample includes 100,000 or so clones, around 87% of them seen just once. The source of the sample is a study of blood T cell repertoires in COVID-19. On the study more broadly: Samples representing acute and convalescent COVID-19 were sourced from the United States, Italy and Spain. PBMCs, B-cell-depleted T cells, or T cells provided the cDNA or gDNA that made up the material.

This clonotype originated in a woman in her twenties or thirties with acute or convalescent COVID-19. The specimen sequenced was peripheral blood.

CDR3 region: CASSSIRGEQPQHF. Here the CDR3 DNA reads TGTGCCAGCAGCTCGATCAGGGGAGAACAGCCCCAGCATTTT. The rearrangement uses TRBV5-6 and TRBJ1-5; a possible D gene is TRBD1 (6 bases). The germline V gene encodes CDR1 SGHDT and CDR2 YYEEEE. The CDR3 spans 14 residues. Trimming shortened V by 3 bases and J by 7 bases, and 14 bases separated the two germline ends.